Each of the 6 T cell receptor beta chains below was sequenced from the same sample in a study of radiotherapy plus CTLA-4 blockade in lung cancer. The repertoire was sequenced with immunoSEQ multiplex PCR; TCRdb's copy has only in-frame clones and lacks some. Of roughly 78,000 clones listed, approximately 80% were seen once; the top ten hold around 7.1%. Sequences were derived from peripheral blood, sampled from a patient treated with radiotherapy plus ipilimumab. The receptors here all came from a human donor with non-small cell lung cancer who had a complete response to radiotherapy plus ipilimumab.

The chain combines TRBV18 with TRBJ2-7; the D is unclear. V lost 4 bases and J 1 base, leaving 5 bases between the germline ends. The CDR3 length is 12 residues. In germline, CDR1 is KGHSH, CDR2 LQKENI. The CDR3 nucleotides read TGTGCCAGCTCACTGGGTTCCTACGAGCAGTACGTC. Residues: CASSLGSYEQYV.

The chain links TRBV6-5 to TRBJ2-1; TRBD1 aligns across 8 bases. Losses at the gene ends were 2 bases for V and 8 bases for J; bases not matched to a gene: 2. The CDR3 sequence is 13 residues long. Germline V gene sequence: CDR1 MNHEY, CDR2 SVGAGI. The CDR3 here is CASSYPTGDEQFF. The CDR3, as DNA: TGTGCCAGCAGTTACCCGACAGGGGATGAGCAGTTCTTC.

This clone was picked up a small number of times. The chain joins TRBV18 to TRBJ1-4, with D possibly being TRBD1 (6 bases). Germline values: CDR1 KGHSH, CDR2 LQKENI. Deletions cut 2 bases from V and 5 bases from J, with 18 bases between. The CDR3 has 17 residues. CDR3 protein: CASSPEPRQASNEKLFF. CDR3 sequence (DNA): TGTGCCAGCTCACCAGAGCCCCGACAGGCTTCGAATGAAAAACTGTTTTTT.

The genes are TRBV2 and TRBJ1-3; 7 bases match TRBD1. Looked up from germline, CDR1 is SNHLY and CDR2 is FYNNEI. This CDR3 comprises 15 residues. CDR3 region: CATGREGASGNTIYF. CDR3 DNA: TGTGCTACGGGGCGGGAGGGGGCTTCAGGAAACACCATATATTTT.

CDR3: CASRPQTSTTIGSPLHF. The CDR3 DNA sequence: TGTGCCAGCAGGCCCCAGACCTCTACGACAATAGGTTCACCCCTCCACTTT. The chain links TRBV2 to TRBJ1-6; D unresolved. CDR1 and CDR2 (germline): SNHLY, FYNNEI. The V end was cut by 6 bases, the J end by 9 bases, with 24 bases between. The CDR3 is made up of 17 amino acids.

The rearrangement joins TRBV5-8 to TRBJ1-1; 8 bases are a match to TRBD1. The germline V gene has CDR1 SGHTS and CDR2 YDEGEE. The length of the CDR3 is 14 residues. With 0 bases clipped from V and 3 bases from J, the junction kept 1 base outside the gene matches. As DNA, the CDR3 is TGTGCCAGCAGCTTGGTCAGGGGGCACACTGAAGCTTTCTTT. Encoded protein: CASSLVRGHTEAFF.